These 31 T cell receptor beta chains came from one sample sequenced in a study of cytomegalovirus exposure and HLA in healthy donors. PCR involved 60 Vbeta and 13 Jbeta primers. The assay was immunoSEQ multiplex PCR, and TCRdb's table has in-frame clones only and misses some. The table has approximately 150,000 clones, more than 60% seen once; the top ten hold approximately 6.8%. The sample was PBMCs. The receptors come from a woman aged 40 to 49 in good health and CMV-seropositive.

The V and J genes are TRBV4-2 and TRBJ2-7; D possibly corresponds to TRBD2 (5 bases). The CDR3 totals 15 residues. The germline V and J ends were trimmed by 1 base and 4 bases, with 14 bases remaining between them. Germline CDR1 is LGHNA and CDR2 is YNFKEQ. The CDR3, as DNA: TGTGCCAGCAGCCAAGTGTTCGGGGTGGCATACGAGCAGTACTTC. Protein sequence: CASSQVFGVAYEQYF.

The chain employs TRBV5-4 and TRBJ1-4; D might be TRBD1 (5 bases). Germline values: CDR1 SGHNT, CDR2 YYREEE (reference sequence). The V gene lost 2 bases and the J gene lost 6 bases, with 11 bases spanning the gap. The CDR3 length is 14 residues. CDR3 region: CASSFGGGYEKLFF. CDR3 nucleotide sequence: TGTGCCAGCAGCTTTGGGGGGGGGTATGAAAAACTGTTTTTT.

The chain has TRBV30 and TRBJ1-1; D may be TRBD1 (6 bases). The CDR3 spans 17 residues. Trimming shortened V by 0 bases and J by 7 bases, and 24 bases separated the two germline ends. Germline CDR1 GTSNPN, CDR2 SVGIG (reference sequence). DNA for the CDR3: TGTGCCTGGAGTGTATGTGGTGTCGGGGGGGCGCAGGGTGAAGCTTTCTTT. Amino acids: CAWSVCGVGGAQGEAFF.

CDR3 region: CASSKTVFTDTQYF. In nucleotides, the CDR3 is TGTGCCAGCAGCAAGACAGTTTTCACAGATACGCAGTATTTT. This chain links TRBV27 with TRBJ2-3, with D perhaps TRBD1 (5 bases). In germline, CDR1 is MNHEY, CDR2 SMNVEV (reference sequence). The CDR3 has 14 residues. Trimming removed 6 bases at V and 2 bases at J, with 12 bases between.

The chain carries TRBV12-2 and TRBJ1-3. TRBV12-2 is classified as a pseudogene. The CDR3 has 17 amino acids. The DNA for the CDR3 is TGTGCAAGTCGCTTCCGGGGAGCCCTGCCGTCGGGAAACACCATATATTTT. Protein: CASRFRGALPSGNTIYF.

The chain uses TRBV7-9 and TRBJ2-3, with a tentative D call TRBD1 (6 bases). The V gene lost 4 bases and the J gene lost 2 bases, with 16 bases spanning the gap. CDR1 is SEHNR, CDR2 FQNEAQ, per germline (reference sequence). The CDR3 is 16 amino acids. The CDR3 spells CASSSKGGQNTDTQYF. The CDR3 DNA reads as TGTGCCAGCAGCTCGAAAGGAGGACAGAACACAGATACGCAGTATTTT.

This clone appeared a single time. The chain uses TRBV6-5 and TRBJ1-3; no firm D call. The CDR3 loop spans 13 amino acids. Germline CDR1 is MNHEY and CDR2 is SVGAGI. V was trimmed by 6 bases and J by 0 bases, leaving 6 bases between them. The CDR3 bases are TGTGCCAGCAGCTTGAGCTCTGGAAACACCATATATTTT. It codes for CASSLSSGNTIYF.

J is TRBJ1-2 and V is TRBV7-8, with 7 bases aligning to TRBD1. Looked up from germline, CDR1 is SGHVS and CDR2 is FQNEAQ. V trimming: 4 bases; J trimming: 8 bases; junction bases outside the gene matches: 22. The CDR3 loop spans 18 amino acids. The CDR3 DNA is TGTGCCAGCAGCTCACTCGGGAGGGGGCAACTCTCCCGGGGGGGCTACACCTTC. It yields the protein CASSSLGRGQLSRGGYTF.

The chain combines TRBV4-2 with TRBJ1-2; D remains ambiguous. The V gene lost 0 bases and the J gene lost 3 bases, with 11 bases spanning the gap. This CDR3 has 15 amino acids. Germline V gene sequence: CDR1 LGHNA, CDR2 YNFKEQ. In DNA form, the CDR3 reads TGTGCCAGCAGCCAAGATGCTACAGACGACTATGGCTACACCTTC. It yields the protein CASSQDATDDYGYTF.

This chain links TRBV29-1 with TRBJ1-4; possibly TRBD1 for D (6 bases). Trimming pared 7 bases from V and 2 bases from J, leaving 14 bases between. The CDR3 sequence is 14 residues long. The germline V gene encodes CDR1 SQVTM and CDR2 ANQGSEA. The CDR3 coding sequence is TGCAGCGCTGGGGGCAGGGGCACTAATGAAAAACTGTTTTTT. Its translation: CSAGGRGTNEKLFF.

The rearrangement joins TRBV7-9 to TRBJ1-1, with 7 bases that match TRBD1. Looked up from germline, CDR1 is SEHNR and CDR2 is FQNEAQ (reference sequence). The V and J ends lost 5 bases and 8 bases, in that order; junction bases with no gene match: 8. This CDR3 is built from 13 residues. CDR3 DNA: TGTGCCAGCAGCCCATGGGGGACAGAGGAAGCTTTCTTT. As protein: CASSPWGTEEAFF.

The rearrangement uses TRBV11-1 and TRBJ2-2; perhaps TRBD1 as D (6 bases). Trimming removed 1 base at V and 1 base at J, with 13 bases between. Germline V CDR1 and CDR2: SGHAT, FQDESV (reference sequence). The CDR3 runs to 17 residues. Here the CDR3 reads CASSLGPDRMNTGELFF. The CDR3 DNA is TGTGCCAGCAGCTTAGGCCCTGACAGGATGAACACCGGGGAGCTGTTTTTT.

The chain recombines TRBV29-1 with TRBJ2-1; D may be TRBD1 (5 bases). Germline-derived CDR1 and CDR2 are SQVTM and ANQGSEA. With 4 bases removed from V and 5 bases from J, the gap between germline ends came to 12 bases. The CDR3 covers 13 residues. This CDR3 is CSVGAWGNNEQFF. The CDR3 DNA is TGCAGCGTTGGGGCTTGGGGCAACAATGAGCAGTTCTTC.

The rearrangement uses TRBV7-9 and TRBJ1-1; the D gene is possibly TRBD1 (5 bases). V was clipped by 4 bases and J by 9 bases, with 12 bases between them. The germline gives CDR1 SEHNR, CDR2 FQNEAQ (reference sequence). This CDR3 contains 12 residues. CDR3 sequence reads: CASSSDKGKAFF. The CDR3 nucleotides read TGTGCCAGCAGCTCCGACAAGGGGAAAGCTTTCTTT.

This chain joins TRBV10-3 and TRBJ2-1; D not resolved. CDR1 and CDR2 from the germline V gene are ENHRY and SYGVKD. Trimming removed 0 bases at V and 12 bases at J, with 9 bases between. The CDR3 sequence is 12 residues long. CDR3 protein: CAISESPPGQFF. CDR3 bases: TGTGCCATCAGTGAGTCCCCTCCAGGGCAGTTCTTC.

This clone was recorded a few times. An end of the junction does not agree with germline; a read error may underlie this. The gene calls are TRBV7-9 and TRBJ2-3; TRBD1 might be the D (5 bases). Germline lookup yields CDR1 SEHNR and CDR2 FQNEAQ (reference sequence). The CDR3 length is 13 residues. CDR3 bases: TGTTCCAGCAGATCAACAGGATCAGATACGCAGTATTTT. This encodes CSSRSTGSDTQYF.

The chain carries TRBV5-6 and TRBJ1-2; D is undetermined. CDR1 and CDR2 (germline): SGHDT, YYEEEE. The V end was cut by 1 base, the J end by 4 bases, with 8 bases between. The CDR3 is 13 amino acids. Here the CDR3 DNA reads TGTGCCAGCAGCTTGAACGGTCTCTATGGCTACACCTTC. Protein product: CASSLNGLYGYTF.

V gene TRBV7-2 combines with J gene TRBJ2-7, with D possibly TRBD1 on 6 matching bases. This CDR3 is built from 16 residues. In germline, CDR1 is SGHTA, CDR2 FQGNSA. The V gene lost 2 bases and the J gene lost 2 bases, with 16 bases spanning the gap. CDR3 protein: CASSLPRTEAAYEQYF. The CDR3 coding sequence is TGTGCCAGCAGCTTACCAAGGACAGAGGCAGCCTACGAGCAGTACTTC.

CDR3 coding DNA: TGTGCCAGCAGTGACAGCTACGAGCAGTACTTC. Protein: CASSDSYEQYF. The chain carries TRBV2 and TRBJ2-7, with D unclear. Germline lookup yields CDR1 SNHLY and CDR2 FYNNEI. The V and J ends lost 3 bases and 3 bases respectively, with 3 bases between them. This CDR3 region has 11 residues.

The chain couples TRBV5-4 to TRBJ1-1, with D perhaps TRBD1 (5 bases). CDR1 and CDR2 from the germline V gene are SGHNT and YYREEE (reference sequence). V lost 4 bases, J lost 0 bases, and 7 bases lay in between. The CDR3 contains 13 residues. This CDR3 reads CASSIQVNTEAFF. DNA of the CDR3: TGTGCCAGCAGCATACAGGTGAACACTGAAGCTTTCTTT.

The CDR3 here is CASSALGTGGIQYF. Written as DNA, the CDR3 is TGTGCCAGCAGCGCCTTAGGGACCGGGGGCATTCAGTACTTC. The J gene is TRBJ2-4, the V gene TRBV5-6; tentatively, D is TRBD2 (6 bases). This CDR3 spans 14 amino acids. Germline assignment: CDR1 SGHDT and CDR2 YYEEEE. Trimming shortened V by 4 bases and J by 9 bases, and 17 bases separated the two germline ends.

This chain uses TRBV5-4 with TRBJ1-2; 7 bases map to TRBD1. CDR1 SGHNT and CDR2 YYREEE come from the germline V gene (reference sequence). V shed 4 bases and J 10 bases; nucleotides not matched to a gene: 7. CDR3 length: 12 residues. The CDR3 protein is CASSPPGTAYTF. The CDR3 DNA reads TGTGCCAGCAGCCCCCCGGGGACAGCCTACACCTTC.

This clone was seen only a few times. The chain is built from TRBV29-1 and TRBJ1-1; D is uncertain. Trimming stripped 7 bases from V and 0 bases from J, with 12 bases between. The CDR3 covers 13 residues. Germline V gene data show CDR1 as SQVTM and CDR2 as ANQGSEA. The CDR3, as DNA: TGCAGCGGTCGAAACAGCATGAACACTGAAGCTTTCTTT. It specifies CSGRNSMNTEAFF.

On this clone: One junction end does not reproduce the germline sequence, and a read error may be involved. The sample carries other DNA sequences with the same CDR3. The genes are TRBV7-9 and TRBJ1-2, with TRBD1 identical over 7 bases. This CDR3 is 13 amino acids long. CDR1 and CDR2 from the germline V gene are SEHNR and FQNEAQ (reference sequence). The CDR3 DNA follows: TGTTCCAGCAGCTTAGCACAGGGGTGGGGCTACACCTTC. Protein product: CSSSLAQGWGYTF.

The J gene is TRBJ1-2, the V gene TRBV4-2; D is unresolved. V dropped 4 bases and J dropped 5 bases, with 14 bases sitting between them. Germline CDR1 reads LGHNA; CDR2 reads YNFKEQ. The length of the CDR3 is 14 residues. CDR3 DNA: TGTGCCAGCAGCCGATCAAACTCCCCTTATGGCTACACCTTC. Translating gives CASSRSNSPYGYTF.

The V and J genes are TRBV19 and TRBJ2-1, with 10 bases matching TRBD1. Germline V gene sequence: CDR1 LNHDA, CDR2 SQIVND (reference sequence). The trim removed 2 bases at V and 7 bases at J, leaving 8 bases unmatched. The CDR3 is 16 amino acids. Written as DNA, the CDR3 is TGTGCCAGTAGTATAACAGGGGACAGGGGAAGGAATGAGCAGTTCTTC. It yields the protein CASSITGDRGRNEQFF.

This chain uses TRBV7-9 with TRBJ1-5, with D maybe TRBD1 (6 bases). The V end was cut by 1 base, the J end by 5 bases, with 9 bases between. The CDR3 extends over 14 amino acids. In germline, CDR1 is SEHNR, CDR2 FQNEAQ (reference sequence). The DNA of the CDR3 is TGTGCCAGCAGCTTAGAGGGGGTTGATCAGCCCCAGCATTTT. This codes for CASSLEGVDQPQHF. Full variable domain (outside the CDR3, taken from reference TRBV7-9 and TRBJ1-5): DTGVSQNPRHKITKRGQNVTFRCDPISEHNRLYWYRQTLGQGPEFLTYFQNEAQLEKSRLLSDRFSAERPKGSFSTLEIQRTEQGDSAMYLCASSLEGVDQPQHFGDGTRLSIL.

The rearrangement joins TRBV5-1 to TRBJ2-3; D unclear. The ends were cut back, 4 bases at V and 0 bases at J, with 3 bases in the middle. The CDR3 is 12 residues long. CDR1 and CDR2 (germline): SGHRS, YFSETQ. CDR3 sequence (DNA): TGCGCCAGCAGCCTTAGCACAGATACGCAGTATTTT. Translating gives CASSLSTDTQYF.

The J gene is TRBJ2-4, the V gene TRBV14; 7 bases are a match to TRBD1. The CDR3 runs 13 residues. Germline CDR1 and CDR2: SGHDN and FVKESK. The V segment lost 7 bases and the J segment 9 bases; nucleotides outside the gene matches: 9. The CDR3 reads CASKITGAGIQYF. DNA of the CDR3: TGTGCCAGCAAAATAACAGGGGCGGGCATTCAGTACTTC.

The J gene is TRBJ1-5, the V gene TRBV12-2. TRBV12-2 is a listed pseudogene. The CDR3 sequence is 15 residues long. CDR3 loop: CASRPRVTVNQPQHF. The CDR3 region has the DNA TGTGCAAGTCGCCCGCGCGTCACGGTCAATCAGCCCCAGCATTTT.

This clone was seen a single time. The chain links TRBV28 to TRBJ2-3, with 7 bases fitting TRBD2. From germline, CDR1 is MDHEN and CDR2 SYDVKM. CDR3 length: 17 amino acids. V shed 2 bases, J shed 4 bases, and the junction held 12 bases outside the gene matches. CDR3 bases: TGTGCCAGCAGTTTAACCATAACCGGACTAGTGTCAGATACGCAGTATTTT. Translated: CASSLTITGLVSDTQYF.